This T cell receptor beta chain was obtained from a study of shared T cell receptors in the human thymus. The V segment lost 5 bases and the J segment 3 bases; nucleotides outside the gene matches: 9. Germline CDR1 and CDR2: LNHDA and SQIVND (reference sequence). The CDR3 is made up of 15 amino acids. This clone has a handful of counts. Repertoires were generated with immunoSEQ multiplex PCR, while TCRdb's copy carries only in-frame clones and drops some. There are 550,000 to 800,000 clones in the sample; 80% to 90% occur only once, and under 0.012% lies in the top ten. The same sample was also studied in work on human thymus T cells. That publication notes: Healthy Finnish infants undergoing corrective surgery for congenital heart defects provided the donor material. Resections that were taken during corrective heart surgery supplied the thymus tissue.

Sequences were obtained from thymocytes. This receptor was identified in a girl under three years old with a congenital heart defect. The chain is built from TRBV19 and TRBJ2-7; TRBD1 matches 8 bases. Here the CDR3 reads CASSPPRQGSYEQYF. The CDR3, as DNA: TGTGCCAGTAGTCCACCGCGACAGGGGAGCTACGAGCAGTACTTC.